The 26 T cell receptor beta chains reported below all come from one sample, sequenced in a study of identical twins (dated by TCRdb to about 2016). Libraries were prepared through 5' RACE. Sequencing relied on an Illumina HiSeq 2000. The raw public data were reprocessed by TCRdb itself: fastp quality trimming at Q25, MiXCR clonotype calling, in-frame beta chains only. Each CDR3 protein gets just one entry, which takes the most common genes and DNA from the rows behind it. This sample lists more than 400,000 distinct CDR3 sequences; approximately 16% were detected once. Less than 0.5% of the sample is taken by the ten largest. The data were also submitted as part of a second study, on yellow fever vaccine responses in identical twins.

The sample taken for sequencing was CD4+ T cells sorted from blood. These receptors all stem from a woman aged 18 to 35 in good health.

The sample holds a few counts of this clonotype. CDR3 DNA: TGTGCCAGCAGTGAAGGCTGGCAGACTAATGGCTACACCTTC. Translation: CASSEGWQTNGYTF. The chain couples TRBV6-1 to TRBJ1-2, with D unresolved. CDR1 is MNHNS, CDR2 SASEGT, per germline. The CDR3 runs 14 residues. V dropped 1 base and J dropped 6 bases, with 12 bases sitting between them.

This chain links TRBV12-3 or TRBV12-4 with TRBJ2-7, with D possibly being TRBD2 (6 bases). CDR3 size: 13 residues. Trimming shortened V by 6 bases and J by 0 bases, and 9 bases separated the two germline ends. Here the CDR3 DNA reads TGTGCCAGCAGCCGACTAGGCTCCTACGAGCAGTACTTC. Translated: CASSRLGSYEQYF.

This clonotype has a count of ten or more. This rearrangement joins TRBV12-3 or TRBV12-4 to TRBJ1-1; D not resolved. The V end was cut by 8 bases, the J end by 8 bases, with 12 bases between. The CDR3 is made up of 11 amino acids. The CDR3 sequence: CASAVSHEAFF. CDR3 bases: TGTGCCAGCGCAGTGTCGCACGAAGCTTTCTTT.

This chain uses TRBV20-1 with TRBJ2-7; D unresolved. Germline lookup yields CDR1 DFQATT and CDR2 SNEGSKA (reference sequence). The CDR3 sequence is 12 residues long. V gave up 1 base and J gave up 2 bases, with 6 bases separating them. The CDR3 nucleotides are TGCAGTGCTAGAGCTTCCACCTACGAGCAGTACTTC. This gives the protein CSARASTYEQYF.

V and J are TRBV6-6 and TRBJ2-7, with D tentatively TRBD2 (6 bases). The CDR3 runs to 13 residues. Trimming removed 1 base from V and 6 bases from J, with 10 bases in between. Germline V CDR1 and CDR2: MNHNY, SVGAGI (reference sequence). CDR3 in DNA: TGTGCCAGCAGTTACTTGGTGGGGGGCGAGCAGTACGTC. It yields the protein CASSYLVGGEQYV.

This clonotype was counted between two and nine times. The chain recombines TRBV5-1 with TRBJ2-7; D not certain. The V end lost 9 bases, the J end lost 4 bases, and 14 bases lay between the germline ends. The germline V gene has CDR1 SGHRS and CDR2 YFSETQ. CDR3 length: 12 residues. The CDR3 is CAIHPRLYEQYF. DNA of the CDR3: TGCGCCATCCACCCTAGACTGTACGAGCAGTACTTC.

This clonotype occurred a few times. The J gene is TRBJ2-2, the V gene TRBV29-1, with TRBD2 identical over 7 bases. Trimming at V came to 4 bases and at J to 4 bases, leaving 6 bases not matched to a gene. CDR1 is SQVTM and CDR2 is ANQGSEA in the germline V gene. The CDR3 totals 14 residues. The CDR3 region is CSVGISGFTGELFF. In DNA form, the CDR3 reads TGCAGCGTTGGGATTAGCGGGTTCACCGGGGAGCTGTTTTTT.

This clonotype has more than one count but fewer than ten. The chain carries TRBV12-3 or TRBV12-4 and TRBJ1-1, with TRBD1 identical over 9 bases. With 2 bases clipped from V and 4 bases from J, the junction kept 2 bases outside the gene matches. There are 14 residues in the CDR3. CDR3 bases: TGTGCCAGCAGTTTAAGGGACAGGGCCACTGAAGCTTTCTTT. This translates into CASSLRDRATEAFF.

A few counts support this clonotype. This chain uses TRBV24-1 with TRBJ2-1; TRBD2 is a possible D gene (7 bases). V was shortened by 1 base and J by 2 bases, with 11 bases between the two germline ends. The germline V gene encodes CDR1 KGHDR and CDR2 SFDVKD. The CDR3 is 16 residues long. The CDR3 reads CATSDLGGGPYNEQFF. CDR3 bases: TGTGCCACCAGTGATTTAGGGGGGGGCCCCTACAATGAGCAGTTCTTC.

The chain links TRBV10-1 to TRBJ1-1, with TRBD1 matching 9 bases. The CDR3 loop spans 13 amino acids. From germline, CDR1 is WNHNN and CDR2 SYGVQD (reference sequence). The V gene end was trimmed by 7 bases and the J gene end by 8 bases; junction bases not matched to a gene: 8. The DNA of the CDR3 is TGCGCCAGCAAACAGGGGGCATCTGGAGAAGCTTTCTTT. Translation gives CASKQGASGEAFF.

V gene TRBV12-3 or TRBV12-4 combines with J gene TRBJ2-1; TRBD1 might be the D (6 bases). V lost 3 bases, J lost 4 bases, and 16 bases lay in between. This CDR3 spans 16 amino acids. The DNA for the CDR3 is TGTGCCAGCAGTTTTTCGCCCCGAGGACAGTACAATGAGCAGTTCTTC. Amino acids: CASSFSPRGQYNEQFF.

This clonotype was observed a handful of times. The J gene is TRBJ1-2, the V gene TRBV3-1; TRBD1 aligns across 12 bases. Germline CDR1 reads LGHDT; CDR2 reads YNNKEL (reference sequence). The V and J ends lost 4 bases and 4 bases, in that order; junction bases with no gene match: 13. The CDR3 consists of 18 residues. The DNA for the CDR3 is TGTGCCAGCAGCCTCCACGCCGCCGGGACAGGGGGCGGCTATGGCTACACCTTC. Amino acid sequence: CASSLHAAGTGGGYGYTF.

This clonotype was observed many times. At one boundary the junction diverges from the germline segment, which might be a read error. This CDR3 is CASSETGVSHF. For the CDR3, the DNA is TGTGCCAGCAGTGAAACAGGGGTATCGCACTTC. This chain links TRBV12-3 or TRBV12-4 with TRBJ2-7; TRBD1 aligns across 7 bases. The CDR3 consists of 11 residues.

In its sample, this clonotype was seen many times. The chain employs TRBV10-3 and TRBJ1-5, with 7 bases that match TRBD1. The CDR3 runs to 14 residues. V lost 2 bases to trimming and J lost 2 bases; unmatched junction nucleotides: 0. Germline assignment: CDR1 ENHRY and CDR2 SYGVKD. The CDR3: CAISEGQGNQPQHF. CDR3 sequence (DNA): TGTGCCATCAGTGAGGGACAGGGCAATCAGCCCCAGCATTTT.

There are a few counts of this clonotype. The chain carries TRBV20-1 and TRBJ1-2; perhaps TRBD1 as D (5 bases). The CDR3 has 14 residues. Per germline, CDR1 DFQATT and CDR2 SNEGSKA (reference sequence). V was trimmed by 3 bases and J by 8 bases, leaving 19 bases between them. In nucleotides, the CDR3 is TGCAGTGCTAGCTTACCGGGGGAGGGAGTGGGCTACACCTTC. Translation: CSASLPGEGVGYTF.

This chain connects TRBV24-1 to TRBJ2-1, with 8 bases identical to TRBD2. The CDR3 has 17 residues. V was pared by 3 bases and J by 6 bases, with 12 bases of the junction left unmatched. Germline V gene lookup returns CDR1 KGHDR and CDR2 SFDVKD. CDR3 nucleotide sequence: TGTGCCACCAGTGATATGTCTGGACTAGCCGGGATCAATGAGCAGTTCTTC. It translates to CATSDMSGLAGINEQFF.

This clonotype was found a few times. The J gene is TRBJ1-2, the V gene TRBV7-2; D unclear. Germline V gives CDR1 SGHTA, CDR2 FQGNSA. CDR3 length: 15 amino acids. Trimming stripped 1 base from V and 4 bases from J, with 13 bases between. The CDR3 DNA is TGTGCCAGCAGCTTAGGAGGACGGGGTCCCTATGGCTACACCTTC. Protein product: CASSLGGRGPYGYTF.

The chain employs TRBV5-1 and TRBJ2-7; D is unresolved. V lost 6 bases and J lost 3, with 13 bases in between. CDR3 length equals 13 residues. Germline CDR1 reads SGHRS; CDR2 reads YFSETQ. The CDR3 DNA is TGCGCCAGCAATGGAAACGGAGTCTACGAGCAGTACTTC. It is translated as CASNGNGVYEQYF.

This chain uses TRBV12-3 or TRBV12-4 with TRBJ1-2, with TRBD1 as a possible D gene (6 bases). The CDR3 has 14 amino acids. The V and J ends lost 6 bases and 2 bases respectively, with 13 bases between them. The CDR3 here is CASSRDNTNYGYTF. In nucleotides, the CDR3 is TGTGCCAGCAGCCGGGACAACACCAACTATGGCTACACCTTC.

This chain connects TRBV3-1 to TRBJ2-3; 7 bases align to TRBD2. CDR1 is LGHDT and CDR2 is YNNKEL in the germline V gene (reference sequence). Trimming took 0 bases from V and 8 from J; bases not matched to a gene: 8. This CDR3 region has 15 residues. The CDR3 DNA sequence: TGTGCCAGCAGCCAAGATGTGACCAGCGGGGTTACGCAGTATTTT. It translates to CASSQDVTSGVTQYF.

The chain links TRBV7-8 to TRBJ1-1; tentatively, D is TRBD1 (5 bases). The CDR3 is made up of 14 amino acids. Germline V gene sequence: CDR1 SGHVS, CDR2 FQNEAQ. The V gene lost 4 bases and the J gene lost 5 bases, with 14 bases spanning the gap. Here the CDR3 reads CASSSGPGGTEAFF. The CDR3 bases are TGTGCCAGCAGCTCGGGGCCGGGTGGAACTGAAGCTTTCTTT. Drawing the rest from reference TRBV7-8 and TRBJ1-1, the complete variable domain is GAGVSQSPRYKVAKRGQDVALRCDPISGHVSLFWYQQALGQGPEFLTYFQNEAQLDKSGLPSDRFFAERPEGSVSTLKIQRTQQEDSAVYLCASSSGPGGTEAFFGQGTRLTVV.

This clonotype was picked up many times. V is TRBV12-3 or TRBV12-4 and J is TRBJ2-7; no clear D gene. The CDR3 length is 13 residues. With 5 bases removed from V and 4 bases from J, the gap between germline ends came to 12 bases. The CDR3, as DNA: TGTGCCAGCAGTCCCGGCGACGGTTACGAGCAGTACGTC. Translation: CASSPGDGYEQYV.

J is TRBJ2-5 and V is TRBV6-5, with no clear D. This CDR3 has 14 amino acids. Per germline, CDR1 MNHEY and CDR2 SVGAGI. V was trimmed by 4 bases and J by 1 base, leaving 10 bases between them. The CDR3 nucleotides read TGTGCCAGCAGTTTTGCTAGGATCCAAGAGACCCAGTACTTC. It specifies CASSFARIQETQYF.

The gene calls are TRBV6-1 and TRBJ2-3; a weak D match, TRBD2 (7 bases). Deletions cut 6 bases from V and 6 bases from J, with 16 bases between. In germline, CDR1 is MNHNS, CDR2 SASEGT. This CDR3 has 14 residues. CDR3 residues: CASSALGGLDTQYF. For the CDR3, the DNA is TGTGCCAGCAGCGCCCTCGGGGGGCTGGATACGCAGTATTTT.

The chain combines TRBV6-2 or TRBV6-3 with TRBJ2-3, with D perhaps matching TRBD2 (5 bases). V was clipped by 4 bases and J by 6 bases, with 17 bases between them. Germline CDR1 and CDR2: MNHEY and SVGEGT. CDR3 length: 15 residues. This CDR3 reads CASSSRGSRADTQYF. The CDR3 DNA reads TGTGCCAGCAGTTCCCGGGGTAGCCGGGCGGATACGCAGTATTTT.

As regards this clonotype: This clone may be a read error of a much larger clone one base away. The CDR3 is CAISESLSGEQYF. CDR3 nucleotides: TGTGCCATCAGTGAGTCTCTCTCGGGAGAGCAGTACTTC. The rearrangement joins TRBV10-3 to TRBJ2-7, with a possible D match to TRBD2 (5 bases). Germline CDR1 reads ENHRY; CDR2 reads SYGVKD. The length of the CDR3 is 13 residues. V dropped 0 bases and J dropped 7 bases, with 10 bases sitting between them.